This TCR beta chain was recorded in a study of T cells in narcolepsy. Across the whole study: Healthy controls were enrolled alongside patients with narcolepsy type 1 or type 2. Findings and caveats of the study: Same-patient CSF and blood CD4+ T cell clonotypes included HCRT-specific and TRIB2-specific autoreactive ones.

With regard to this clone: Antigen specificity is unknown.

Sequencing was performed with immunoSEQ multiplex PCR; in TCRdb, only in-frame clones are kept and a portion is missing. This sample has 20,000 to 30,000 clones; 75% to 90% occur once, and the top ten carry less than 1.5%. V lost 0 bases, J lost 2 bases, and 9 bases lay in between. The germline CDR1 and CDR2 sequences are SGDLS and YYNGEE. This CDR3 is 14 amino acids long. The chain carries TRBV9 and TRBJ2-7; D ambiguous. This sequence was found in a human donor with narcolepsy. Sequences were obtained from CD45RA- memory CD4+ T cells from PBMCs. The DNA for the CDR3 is TGTGCCAGCAGCGTAGGAGGCAGACCCTACGAGCAGTACTTC. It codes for CASSVGGRPYEQYF.